This T cell receptor beta chain was profiled in a study of human T cells and chemical hapten exposure. At the level of the study: Slight volume differences across pooled libraries mainly accounted for varying per-sample TCR yields.

Findings of the study overall: TCRs above 1 in 1000 frequency stayed constant with DPC sensitization.

Germline V gene data show CDR1 as LGHNA and CDR2 as YSLEER. Trimming stripped 0 bases from V and 5 bases from J, with 10 bases between. The CDR3 is made up of 14 amino acids. Notes on this clonotype: The antigen is undetermined.

Time point meaning: healthy volunteer bleed at 6 weeks. Unfractionated whole blood was the source from which total RNA was extracted. Library construction involved attaching unique molecular identifiers to individual cDNA molecules, which allowed quantitative, reproducible TCR counting. In the authors' methods: From 23,224 to 690,600 TCRs were found per sample, with a median of around 96,000. TCRdb itself ran the RACE reads through MiXCR, one entry per CDR3 protein. The V and J calls reflect TCRdb's pipeline rather than the authors' work. The sample yields roughly 75,000 distinct CDR3 sequences, 8.6% seen once.

This chain connects TRBV4-3 to TRBJ1-1; a possible D gene is TRBD1 (6 bases). What was sequenced was whole blood. This receptor was obtained from a female donor in good health. Some clones in this sample may be carry-over from other donors' samples. The CDR3 DNA reads as TGCGCCAGCAGCCAAGATCTACAGGGAACTGAAGCTTTCTTT. It encodes CASSQDLQGTEAFF.